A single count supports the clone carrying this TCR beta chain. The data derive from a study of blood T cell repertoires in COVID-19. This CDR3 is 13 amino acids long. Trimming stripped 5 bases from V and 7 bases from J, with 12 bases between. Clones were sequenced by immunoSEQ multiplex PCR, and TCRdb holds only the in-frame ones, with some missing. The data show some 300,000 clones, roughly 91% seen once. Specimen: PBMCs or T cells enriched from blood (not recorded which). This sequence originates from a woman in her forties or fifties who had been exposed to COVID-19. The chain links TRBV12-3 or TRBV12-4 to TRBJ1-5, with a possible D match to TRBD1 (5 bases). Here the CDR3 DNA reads TGTGCCAGCAGTGCTGACAGTTCGCAGCCCCAGCATTTT. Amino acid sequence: CASSADSSQPQHF.